The T cell receptor beta chain described here comes from a study of T cell responses to AZD1222 COVID-19 vaccine. Study-wide results and caveats: Nearly half of spike-specific TCRs reportedly target unmutated variant regions.

Notes on this clone: Its antigen remains unidentified.

TCRdb keeps only in-frame clones here, not all; method: immunoSEQ multiplex PCR. The repertoire consists of around 99,000 clones, with about 88% occurring once and the leading ten covering about a sixth. The starting material was peripheral blood, obtained on day 0 of AZD1222 vaccination. This clonotype was sampled from an adult in good health.

CDR3 sequence reads: CASSQGEGQGANTIYF. CDR3 in DNA: TGTGCCAGCAGCCAAGGGGAGGGACAGGGCGCAAACACCATATATTTT. This chain joins TRBV3-1 (or the pseudogene TRBV3-2) and TRBJ1-3, with 9 bases identical to TRBD1. CDR3 length: 16 residues. The V and J ends lost 1 base and 6 bases, in that order; junction bases with no gene match: 7. CDR1 is LGHDT, CDR2 YNNKEL, per germline (reference sequence).